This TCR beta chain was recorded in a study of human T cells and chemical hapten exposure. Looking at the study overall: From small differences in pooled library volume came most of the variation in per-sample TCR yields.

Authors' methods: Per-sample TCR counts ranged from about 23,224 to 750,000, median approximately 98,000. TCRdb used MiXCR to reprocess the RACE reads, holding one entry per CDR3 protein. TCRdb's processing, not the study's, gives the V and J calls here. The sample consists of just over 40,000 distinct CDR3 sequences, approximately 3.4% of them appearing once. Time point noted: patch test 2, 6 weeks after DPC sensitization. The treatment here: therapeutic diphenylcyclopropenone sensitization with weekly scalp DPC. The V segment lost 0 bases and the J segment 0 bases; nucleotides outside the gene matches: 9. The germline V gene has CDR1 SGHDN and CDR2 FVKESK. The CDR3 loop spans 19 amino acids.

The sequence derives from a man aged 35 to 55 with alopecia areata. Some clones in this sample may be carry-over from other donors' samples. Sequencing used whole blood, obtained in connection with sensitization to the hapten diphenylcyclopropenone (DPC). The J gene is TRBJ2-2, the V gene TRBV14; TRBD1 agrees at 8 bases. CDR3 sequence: CASSQDWHRGASNTGELFF. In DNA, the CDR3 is TGTGCCAGCAGCCAAGATTGGCACAGGGGGGCTTCGAACACCGGGGAGCTGTTTTTT.